This T cell receptor beta chain was profiled in a study of T-cell memory formation after mild COVID-19. Findings and caveats of the study: Later expanders leaned CD4+, whereas day 15 to 85 contracting clones were balanced CD4/CD8.

CDR1 is LGHNT and CDR2 is FRNRAP in the germline V gene. Trimming cost V 7 bases and J 3 bases; bases outside gene matches: 8. This CDR3 is 17 amino acids long. A 5'RACE reaction primed in the constant segment made cDNA libraries of TCR alpha and TCR beta, and these carried sample barcodes and UMIs. Each CDR3 protein is one row after TCRdb ran MiXCR on the 5' RACE reads. Of approximately 490,000 distinct CDR3 sequences listed, roughly 20% were seen once; the top ten hold around an eighth. On this clonotype: The antigen is undetermined.

The genes are TRBV12-5 and TRBJ2-5; 16 positions match TRBD2. The TCR originated in an adult woman who had mild COVID-19 (a few samples of this study predate the infection). Cell type and time point are not known. Sequenced material: PBMCs or a T cell subset sorted from them (not recorded which). This chain's CDR3 is CASASGLAGGPEETQYF. CDR3 bases: TGTGCTAGTGCCTCGGGACTAGCGGGAGGGCCAGAAGAGACCCAGTACTTC.